This T cell receptor (beta chain) is drawn from a study of T cells in Graves' hyperthyroidism and ophthalmopathy. CDR1 and CDR2 from the germline V gene are SGHAT and FQNNGV. V lost 7 bases to trimming and J lost 8 bases, with 20 bases between them. The CDR3 extends over 14 amino acids. RNA transcripts provided the source from which TCR beta CDR3 regions were amplified. A first-round RT-PCR of the TCR CDR3 used the HTBI primer set. TCRdb re-analysed the multiplex PCR reads in MiXCR, keeping a single row per CDR3 protein. The data hold hundreds of thousands of distinct CDR3 sequences, with around 15% observed a single time. This clonotype has only a few counts.

The chain carries TRBV11-2 and TRBJ1-2; no definite D call. The clonotype was recovered from a woman aged 18-30 years with Graves' hyperthyroidism. Sequencing was done on a sample of blood. DNA for the CDR3: TGTGCCAGCAACCCCCCCCCCCTGAGACGGGGCTACACCTTC. This encodes CASNPPPLRRGYTF.